This T cell receptor beta chain stems from a study of monozygotic twins with inflammatory bowel disease. Reanalyzing the 5' RACE reads, TCRdb keeps one entry per CDR3 protein, without DNA. This sample's table has approximately 120,000 distinct CDR3 sequences. Germline V lookup: CDR1 SGHAT, CDR2 FQNNGV. The CDR3 has 16 residues. Sequencing input: blood. The chain carries TRBV11-2 and TRBJ1-1; TCRdb gives TRBD1 as the D gene, but with no DNA this cannot be confirmed. The clonotype originates from a human donor with ulcerative colitis or Crohn's disease, or a healthy co-twin of an affected twin (not recorded which). CDR3 region: CASSFPTGGADTEAFF.